The T cell receptor beta chain described here comes from a study of T-cell reconstitution after alpha-beta-depleted transplantation in children. V dropped 3 bases and J dropped 6 bases, with 15 bases sitting between them. Per germline, CDR1 MNHEY and CDR2 SMNVEV (reference sequence). The CDR3 is made up of 14 amino acids. Preparing the TCRbeta library involved the use of unique molecular identifiers. One entry per CDR3 protein, called by TCRdb with MiXCR from the PCR reads. Among approximately 390,000 distinct CDR3 sequences listed, 9.5% to 13% were seen once. The genes are TRBV27 and TRBJ2-7; D remains unclear. The TCR originated in a human donor who donated a stem cell graft to a child with acute myeloid leukemia. Sequencing was performed on PBMCs from the stem cell graft donor, taken from the stem cell graft. The chain's CDR3 is CASSFVANVAEQYF. Here the CDR3 DNA reads TGTGCCAGCAGTTTTGTTGCTAATGTAGCCGAGCAGTACTTC.